The 6 T cell receptor beta chains below all came from one sample that was sequenced in a study of blood T cell repertoires in COVID-19. Sequenced by immunoSEQ multiplex PCR; TCRdb stores in-frame clones only, minus some. The table lists about 100,000 clones, roughly 92% of them singletons. What was sequenced was peripheral blood. All receptors derive from a man in his fifties with active COVID-19.

The chain's CDR3 is CASSQHRSVAGRNTGELFF. The CDR3 DNA sequence: TGTGCCAGCAGCCAACACCGATCCGTAGCGGGAAGGAACACCGGGGAGCTGTTTTTT. The chain employs TRBV3-1 (or the pseudogene TRBV3-2) and TRBJ2-2, with TRBD2 matching over 8 bases. The CDR3 contains 19 residues. Germline CDR1 reads LGHDT; CDR2 reads YNNKEL (reference sequence). With V trimmed by 2 bases and J by 1 base, 12 bases remained unmatched.

About this clone itself: An end of the junction differs from the germline gene, which may be a read error. Other nucleotide sequences in the sample specify the same CDR3. This sequence joins TRBV11-2 and TRBJ2-1; D perhaps matches TRBD1 (6 bases). CDR1 and CDR2 (germline): SGHAT, FQNNGV. The CDR3 is 13 residues long. The CDR3 region is CASSRNRENEQFF. CDR3 nucleotides: TGTGCTAGCAGCCGTAACAGGGAGAATGAGCAGTTCTTC.

The chain combines TRBV5-1 with TRBJ2-3; unclear D gene. This CDR3 region has 14 residues. CDR1 SGHRS and CDR2 YFSETQ come from the germline V gene. V was trimmed by 4 bases and J by 2 bases, leaving 11 bases between them. CDR3 nucleotide sequence: TGCGCCAGCAGCCAATCGAGGTTCACAGATACGCAGTATTTT. Its translation is CASSQSRFTDTQYF.

The chain combines TRBV5-4 with TRBJ2-5; maybe TRBD2 (7 bases). This CDR3 comprises 15 residues. Trimming left V 0 bases short and J 4 bases short, with 13 bases between. The germline gives CDR1 SGHNT, CDR2 YYREEE (reference sequence). CDR3 in amino acids: CASSLVGGVGETQYF. CDR3 sequence (DNA): TGTGCCAGCAGCTTGGTAGGGGGGGTAGGAGAGACCCAGTACTTC.

The chain is built from TRBV6-2 or TRBV6-3 and TRBJ2-7; 10 nucleotides match TRBD2. CDR3 length: 16 amino acids. Germline loops: CDR1 MNHEY, CDR2 SVGEGT. V lost 2 bases, J lost 2 bases, and 6 bases stayed unmatched. As DNA, the CDR3 is TGTGCCAGCAGTTACACCCATCTAGCGGGAGCCTACGAGCAGTACTTC. It codes for CASSYTHLAGAYEQYF.

The CDR3, as DNA: TGTGCCAGCAGCTTAGAACGGAACACCATATATTTT. Translating gives CASSLERNTIYF. J is TRBJ1-3 and V is TRBV7-8, with D unclear. V was shortened by 1 base and J by 7 bases, with 5 bases between the two germline ends. CDR3 length: 12 amino acids. Germline V gene data show CDR1 as SGHVS and CDR2 as FQNEAQ.